This T cell receptor (beta chain) was observed in a study of T cell responses to AZD1222 COVID-19 vaccine. General study results and limits: Dominant at 160-218 and 743-854, vaccine-associated CD4 TCRs also spanned spike.

This clone was counted a single time. Antigen specificity is unknown. This table comes from immunoSEQ multiplex PCR, and its TCRdb copy is limited to in-frame clones, with some not included. The table shows 150,000 or so clones, with roughly 90% occurring only once. The CDR3 extends over 13 amino acids. Trimming removed 2 bases at V and 3 bases at J, with 7 bases between. Germline CDR1 is PRHDT and CDR2 is FYEKMQ (reference sequence). The sequencing here drew on peripheral blood, taken on day 0 of AZD1222 vaccination. V gene TRBV13 combines with J gene TRBJ1-1; D remains unclear. This TCR was sampled from an adult in good health. The CDR3 DNA reads TGTGCCAGCAGCTTACCCCCCGACACTGAAGCTTTCTTT. Translation: CASSLPPDTEAFF.